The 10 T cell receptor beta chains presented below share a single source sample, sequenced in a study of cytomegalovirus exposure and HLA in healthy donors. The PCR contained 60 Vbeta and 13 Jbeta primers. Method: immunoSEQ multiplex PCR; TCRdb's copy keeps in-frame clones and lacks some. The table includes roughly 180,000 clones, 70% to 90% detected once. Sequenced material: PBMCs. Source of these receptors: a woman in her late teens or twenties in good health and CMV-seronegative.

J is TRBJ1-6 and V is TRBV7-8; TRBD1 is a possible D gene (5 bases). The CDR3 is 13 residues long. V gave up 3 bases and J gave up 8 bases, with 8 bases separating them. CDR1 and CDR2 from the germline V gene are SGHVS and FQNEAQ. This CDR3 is CASSFQGDSPLHF. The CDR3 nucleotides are TGTGCCAGCAGCTTTCAAGGGGATTCACCCCTCCACTTT.

The CDR3 DNA is TGTGCCAGCAGTGAACGAGACAGAAACTACGAGCAGTACTTC. Translating gives CASSERDRNYEQYF. V usage is TRBV6-1 and J usage is TRBJ2-7; D is perhaps TRBD1 (5 bases). V was shortened by 2 bases and J by 3 bases, with 11 bases between the two germline ends. The CDR3 totals 14 residues. The germline V gene has CDR1 MNHNS and CDR2 SASEGT.

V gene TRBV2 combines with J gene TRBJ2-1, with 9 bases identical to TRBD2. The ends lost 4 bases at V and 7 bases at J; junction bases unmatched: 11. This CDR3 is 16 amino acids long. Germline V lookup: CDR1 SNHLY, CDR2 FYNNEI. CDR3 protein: CASSVRAGGYENEQFF. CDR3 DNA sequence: TGTGCCAGCAGTGTGAGGGCGGGAGGGTATGAGAATGAGCAGTTCTTC.

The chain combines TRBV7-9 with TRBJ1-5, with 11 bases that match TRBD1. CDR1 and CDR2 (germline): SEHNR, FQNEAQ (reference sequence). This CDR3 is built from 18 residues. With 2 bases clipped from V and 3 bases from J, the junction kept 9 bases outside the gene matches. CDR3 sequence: CASSLWIGQGASNQPQHF. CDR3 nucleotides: TGTGCCAGCAGCTTATGGATTGGACAGGGGGCGTCCAATCAGCCCCAGCATTTT.

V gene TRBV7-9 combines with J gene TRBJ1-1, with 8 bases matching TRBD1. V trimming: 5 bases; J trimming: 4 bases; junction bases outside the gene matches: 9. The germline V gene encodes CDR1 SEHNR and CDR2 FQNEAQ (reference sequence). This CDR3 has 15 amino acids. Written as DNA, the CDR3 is TGTGCCAGCAGCCAAGCAGGGGGCGGGAGCACTGAAGCTTTCTTT. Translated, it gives CASSQAGGGSTEAFF.

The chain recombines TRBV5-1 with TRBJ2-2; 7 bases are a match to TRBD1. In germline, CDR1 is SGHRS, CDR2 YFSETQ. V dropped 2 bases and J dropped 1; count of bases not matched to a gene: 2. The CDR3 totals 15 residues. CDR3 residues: CASSFGDRNTGELFF. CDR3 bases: TGCGCCAGCAGCTTTGGGGACAGGAACACCGGGGAGCTGTTTTTT.

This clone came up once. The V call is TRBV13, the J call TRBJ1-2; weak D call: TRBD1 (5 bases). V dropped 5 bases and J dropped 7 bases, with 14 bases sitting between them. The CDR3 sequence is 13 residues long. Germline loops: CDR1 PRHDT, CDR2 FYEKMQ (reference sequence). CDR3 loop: CASSSRVRIGYTF. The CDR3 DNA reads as TGTGCCAGCAGCAGCAGGGTCCGAATTGGCTACACCTTC. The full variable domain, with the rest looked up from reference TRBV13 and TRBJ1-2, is AAGVIQSPRHLIKEKRETATLKCYPIPRHDTVYWYQQGPGQDPQFLISFYEKMQSDKGSIPDRFSAQQFSDYHSELNMSSLELGDSALYFCASSSRVRIGYTFGSGTRLTVV.

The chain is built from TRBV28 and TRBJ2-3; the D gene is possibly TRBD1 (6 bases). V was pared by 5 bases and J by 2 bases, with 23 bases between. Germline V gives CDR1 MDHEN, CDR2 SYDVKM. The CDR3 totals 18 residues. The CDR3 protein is CASSGMSLQGLNTDTQYF. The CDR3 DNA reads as TGTGCCAGCAGTGGAATGAGCCTACAGGGATTGAACACAGATACGCAGTATTTT.

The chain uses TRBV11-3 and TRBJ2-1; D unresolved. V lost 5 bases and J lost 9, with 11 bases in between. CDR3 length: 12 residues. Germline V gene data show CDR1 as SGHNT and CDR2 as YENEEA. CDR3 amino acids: CASSMRVREQFF. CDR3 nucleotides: TGTGCCAGCAGCATGAGAGTTCGTGAGCAGTTCTTC. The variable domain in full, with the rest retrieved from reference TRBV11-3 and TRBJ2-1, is EAGVVQSPRYKIIEKKQPVAFWCNPISGHNTLYWYLQNLGQGPELLIRYENEEAVDDSQLPKDRFSAERLKGVDSTLKIQPAELGDSAVYLCASSMRVREQFFGPGTRLTVL.

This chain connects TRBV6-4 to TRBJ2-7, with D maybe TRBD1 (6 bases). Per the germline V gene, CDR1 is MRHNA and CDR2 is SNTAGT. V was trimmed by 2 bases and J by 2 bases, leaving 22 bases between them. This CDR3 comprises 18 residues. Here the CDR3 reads CASSDKSAGQPDPYEQYF. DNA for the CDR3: TGTGCCAGCAGTGACAAATCAGCTGGACAGCCAGACCCCTACGAGCAGTACTTC.